Shown below are 21 T cell receptor beta chains from a single sample sequenced in a study of control samples from healthy donors and cancer patients. The protocol was immunoSEQ multiplex PCR, while the TCRdb copy is restricted to in-frame clones and leaves out a portion. The data contain about 130,000 clones, about 93% of them seen just once; the ten biggest clones take up about 1.5%. The sample comprised PBMCs. These receptors were taken from a man aged 45-65 years with head and neck cancer.

This clone was recorded once. This rearrangement joins TRBV3-1 (or the pseudogene TRBV3-2) to TRBJ2-2; D is possibly TRBD1 or TRBD2 (5 bases each). Germline CDR1 and CDR2: LGHDT and YNNKEL (reference sequence). V was shortened by 4 bases and J by 6 bases, with 18 bases between the two germline ends. The CDR3 has 16 amino acids. CDR3 nucleotide sequence: TGTGCCAGCAGCCCCGGGACCACACGGAGCGCCGGGGAGCTGTTTTTT. Translation: CASSPGTTRSAGELFF.

The chain is built from TRBV6-2 or TRBV6-3 and TRBJ2-7, with D perhaps TRBD1 (6 bases). This CDR3 has 14 residues. V was trimmed by 0 bases and J by 2 bases, leaving 8 bases between them. The germline V gene has CDR1 MNHEY and CDR2 SVGEGT. The DNA of the CDR3 is TGTGCCAGCAGTTACTCGGGACAACCCTACGAGCAGTACTTC. Translating gives CASSYSGQPYEQYF.

The CDR3 nucleotides read TGTGCCACCAGTGACTCTGGGACTAGCGGGGGCCAGAACACCGGGGAGCTGTTTTTT. Amino acid sequence: CATSDSGTSGGQNTGELFF. The chain carries TRBV24-1 and TRBJ2-2, with 14 positions matching TRBD2. Germline V lookup: CDR1 KGHDR, CDR2 SFDVKD. Unmatched junction bases numbered 7, after V lost 4 bases and J lost 1 base. The CDR3 length is 19 residues.

This clone was seen more than once but under ten times. J is TRBJ2-2 and V is TRBV19; maybe TRBD2 (5 bases). The CDR3 covers 14 residues. Trimming removed 10 bases from V and 2 bases from J, with 14 bases in between. Germline lookup yields CDR1 LNHDA and CDR2 SQIVND (reference sequence). CDR3 in amino acids: CAIGPRTNTGELFF. The CDR3 region has the DNA TGTGCCATTGGCCCACGGACTAACACCGGGGAGCTGTTTTTT.

This rearrangement joins TRBV5-1 to TRBJ1-5; perhaps TRBD1 as D (6 bases). The CDR3 is 14 residues long. Germline V CDR1 and CDR2: SGHRS, YFSETQ. Trimming removed 4 bases from V and 8 bases from J, with 16 bases in between. CDR3 nucleotides: TGCGCCAGCAGCGATAACGGGGGCGCGGAGCCCCAGCATTTT. This encodes CASSDNGGAEPQHF.

The rearrangement uses TRBV30 and TRBJ1-6; D not resolved. CDR1 and CDR2 from the germline V gene are GTSNPN and SVGIG (reference sequence). The V and J ends lost 0 bases and 8 bases respectively, with 8 bases between them. The CDR3 sequence is 13 residues long. The CDR3 spells CAWSVFGDSPLHF. CDR3 DNA: TGTGCCTGGAGTGTATTCGGGGATTCACCCCTCCACTTT.

The rearrangement uses TRBV11-2 and TRBJ2-7; a weak D match, TRBD1 (6 bases). The V end was cut by 5 bases, the J end by 3 bases, with 17 bases between. The germline V gene has CDR1 SGHAT and CDR2 FQNNGV. The CDR3 extends over 15 amino acids. CDR3 loop: CASSPQGVRFYEQYF. CDR3 DNA: TGTGCCAGCAGCCCACAGGGAGTAAGGTTCTACGAGCAGTACTTC.

This clone has a handful of counts. The V and J genes are TRBV3-1 (or the pseudogene TRBV3-2) and TRBJ2-2; no clear D gene. CDR3 length equals 18 residues. Looked up from germline, CDR1 is LGHDT and CDR2 is YNNKEL (reference sequence). V was cut by 1 base and J by 4 bases, with 19 bases left in between. The CDR3 DNA reads as TGTGCCAGCAGCCAAGCAAAGTCGGGTTTACCGCGCACCGGGGAGCTGTTTTTT. Its protein is CASSQAKSGLPRTGELFF.

V and J are TRBV7-2 and TRBJ2-5; D is perhaps TRBD1 (5 bases). Germline V gene sequence: CDR1 SGHTA, CDR2 FQGNSA. Trimming removed 3 bases at V and 1 base at J, with 9 bases between. This CDR3 is built from 14 residues. The CDR3 DNA reads TGTGCCAGCAGCTTTAAGGGGTTCCAAGAGACCCAGTACTTC. Translation: CASSFKGFQETQYF.

This clone was observed a single time. CDR3 coding DNA: TGTGCCAGTAGTATGGTCTCCGCTAGCACAGATACGCAGTATTTT. Translated: CASSMVSASTDTQYF. The rearrangement joins TRBV19 to TRBJ2-3, with D unresolved. Trimming pared 3 bases from V and 0 bases from J, leaving 10 bases between. The germline V gene has CDR1 LNHDA and CDR2 SQIVND (reference sequence). This CDR3 spans 15 amino acids.

The J gene is TRBJ2-2, the V gene TRBV6-5; possible D gene TRBD2, 5 bases. The V gene's germline CDR1 is MNHEY and CDR2 SVGAGI. The CDR3 covers 14 residues. Trimming shortened V by 10 bases and J by 2 bases, and 14 bases separated the two germline ends. CDR3 coding DNA: TGTGCCACCCAAGAGGGCCGAAACACCGGGGAGCTGTTTTTT. This codes for CATQEGRNTGELFF.

This chain connects TRBV30 to TRBJ1-5; D is uncertain. V was pared by 2 bases and J by 6 bases, with 20 bases between. Germline assignment: CDR1 GTSNPN and CDR2 SVGIG (reference sequence). The CDR3 length is 16 residues. CDR3 protein: CAWSSHRVLKGQPQHF. CDR3 nucleotides: TGTGCCTGGAGTTCCCACCGGGTCCTTAAGGGTCAGCCCCAGCATTTT.

This sequence joins TRBV5-1 and TRBJ2-5; D could derive from TRBD1 or TRBD2 (5 bases each). V shed 5 bases and J shed 4 bases, with 12 bases lying between them. The CDR3 is 13 residues long. Germline V gives CDR1 SGHRS, CDR2 YFSETQ. The CDR3: CASRSRGRETQYF. The CDR3 DNA is TGCGCCAGCAGGTCGAGGGGTAGAGAGACCCAGTACTTC.

This chain joins TRBV19 and TRBJ2-3; D perhaps matches TRBD1 (6 bases). The germline V gene has CDR1 LNHDA and CDR2 SQIVND (reference sequence). V was clipped by 5 bases and J by 2 bases, with 14 bases between them. The CDR3 covers 15 residues. CDR3: CASSVRTAATDTQYF. The DNA for the CDR3 is TGTGCCAGTAGTGTTCGGACAGCGGCCACAGATACGCAGTATTTT.

The chain recombines TRBV7-2 with TRBJ2-3; 9 bases match TRBD2. CDR1 and CDR2 from the germline V gene are SGHTA and FQGNSA. J gave up 14 bases and V 0 bases, and 6 bases lay outside the gene matches. CDR3 length: 13 amino acids. The CDR3 protein is CASSLAIAGEAYF. The CDR3 DNA is TGTGCCAGCAGCTTAGCAATAGCGGGGGAAGCGTATTTT.

V and J are TRBV20-1 and TRBJ2-2; D is unresolved. Germline V lookup: CDR1 DFQATT, CDR2 SNEGSKA (reference sequence). The V and J ends lost 3 bases and 5 bases respectively, with 4 bases between them. The CDR3 has 11 amino acids. CDR3 amino acids: CSASRTGELFF. In DNA, the CDR3 is TGCAGTGCTAGTCGTACCGGGGAGCTGTTTTTT.

This chain links TRBV3-1 (or the pseudogene TRBV3-2) with TRBJ2-2; D remains unclear. The germline V gene encodes CDR1 LGHDT and CDR2 YNNKEL (reference sequence). This CDR3 spans 12 amino acids. The V end was cut by 6 bases, the J end by 3 bases, with 5 bases between. The CDR3 bases are TGTGCCAGCAGACTTTACACCGGGGAGCTGTTTTTT. It codes for CASRLYTGELFF.

This rearrangement joins TRBV30 to TRBJ1-6, with 7 bases identical to TRBD1. The CDR3 consists of 13 residues. V dropped 0 bases and J dropped 11; count of bases not matched to a gene: 4. Germline V gene lookup returns CDR1 GTSNPN and CDR2 SVGIG (reference sequence). CDR3: CAWSVQGRTPLHF. CDR3 DNA: TGTGCCTGGAGTGTACAGGGGAGGACACCCCTCCACTTT.

This clone was counted only a few times. The chain has TRBV9 and TRBJ1-2, with D perhaps TRBD1 (6 bases). The V end lost 0 bases, the J end lost 3 bases, and 9 bases lay between the germline ends. Looked up from germline, CDR1 is SGDLS and CDR2 is YYNGEE. CDR3 length equals 14 residues. The CDR3 coding sequence is TGTGCCAGCAGCGTAGAGGACAGTGACTATGGCTACACCTTC. Translating it yields CASSVEDSDYGYTF.

The rearrangement links TRBV4-1 to TRBJ2-7, with TRBD1 identical over 10 bases. Germline assignment: CDR1 MGHRA and CDR2 YSYEKL. V dropped 6 bases and J dropped 3; count of bases not matched to a gene: 8. CDR3 length: 15 residues. The CDR3 coding sequence is TGCGCCAGCAGTCCCGGGACAGGGGCCTTCTACGAGCAGTACTTC. This encodes CASSPGTGAFYEQYF.

The genes are TRBV30 and TRBJ1-1; D is undetermined. V was cut by 2 bases and J by 1 base, with 11 bases left in between. The CDR3 is 14 amino acids. Germline V gene sequence: CDR1 GTSNPN, CDR2 SVGIG (reference sequence). CDR3 sequence (DNA): TGTGCCTGGAGTAGAGAGGTTCCGAACACTGAAGCTTTCTTT. Residues: CAWSREVPNTEAFF.